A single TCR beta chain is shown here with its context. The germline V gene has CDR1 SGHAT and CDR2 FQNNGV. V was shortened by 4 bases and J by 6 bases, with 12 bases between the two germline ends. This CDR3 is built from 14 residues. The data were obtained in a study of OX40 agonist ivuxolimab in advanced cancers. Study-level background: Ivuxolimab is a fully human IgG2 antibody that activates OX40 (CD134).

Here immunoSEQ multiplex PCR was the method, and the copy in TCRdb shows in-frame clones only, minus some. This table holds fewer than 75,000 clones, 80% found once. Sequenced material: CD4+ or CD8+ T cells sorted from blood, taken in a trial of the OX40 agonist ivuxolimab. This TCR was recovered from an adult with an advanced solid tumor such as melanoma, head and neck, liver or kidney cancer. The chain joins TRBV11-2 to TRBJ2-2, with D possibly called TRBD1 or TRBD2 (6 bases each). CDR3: CASSWPGGAGELFF. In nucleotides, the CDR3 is TGTGCCAGCAGCTGGCCCGGGGGCGCCGGGGAGCTGTTTTTT.